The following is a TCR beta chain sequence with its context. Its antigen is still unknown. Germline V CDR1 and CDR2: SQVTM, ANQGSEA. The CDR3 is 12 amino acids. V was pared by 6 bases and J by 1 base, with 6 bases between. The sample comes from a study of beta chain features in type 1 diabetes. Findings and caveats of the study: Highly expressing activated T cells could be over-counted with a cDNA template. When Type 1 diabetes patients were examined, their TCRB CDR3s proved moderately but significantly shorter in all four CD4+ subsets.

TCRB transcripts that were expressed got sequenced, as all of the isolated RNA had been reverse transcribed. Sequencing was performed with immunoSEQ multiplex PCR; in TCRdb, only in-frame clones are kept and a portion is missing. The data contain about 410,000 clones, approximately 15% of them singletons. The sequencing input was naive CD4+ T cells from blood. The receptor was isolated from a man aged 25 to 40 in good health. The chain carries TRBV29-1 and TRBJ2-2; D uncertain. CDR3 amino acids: CSVKGNTGELFF. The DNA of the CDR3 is TGCAGCGTGAAGGGGAACACCGGGGAGCTGTTTTTT.